What follows describes a single TCR beta chain. The target of this receptor is not known. The junction does not match germline at one end; this may be a read error. The library was generated by multiplex PCR. TCRdb names Illumina HiSeq 4000 as the instrument used. To build TCR beta libraries, CDR3 regions were amplified by Arm-PCR using iRepertoire HTBI primers. Gel purification was performed on PCR products prior to sequencing. In the paper's pipeline: Gene usage analysis of CDR3 amino acid clonotypes relied on the 55 to 80 TRBV and 13 to 15 TRBJ segments identified across samples. COPE and FqMerger were used to merge the filtered high-quality paired reads into contigs. BLAST was used to align contigs to the IMGT TRBV, TRBD and TRBJ reference genes, and CDR3 was defined following IMGT. Clonotypes above 0.1% frequency were classified as highly expanded clones. Repertoire diversity was measured by Shannon entropy, and V-J evenness by the Gini coefficient. A clonotype found in more than one individual was treated as public. Starting from the raw public reads, TCRdb applied fastp trimming at Q25, assembled clones with MiXCR and retained in-frame beta chains. For every CDR3 protein sequence, its rows merge into one entry that carries the most common genes and DNA. These V and J calls are TCRdb output, not the study's own analysis. The sample contains over 450,000 distinct CDR3 sequences, roughly 21% of them found a single time. About 6.6% of the sample comes from the top ten.

The time point label corresponds to: persistent/refractory GD, antithyroid drugs over 5 years with positive TRAb. For both TCR sequencing and RNA sequencing, RNA was extracted from PBMCs in TRIzol. The diagnosis of Graves' disease was made according to American Thyroid Association guidelines. Patients were recruited from an endocrinology department in Xi'an, China. Each patient gave around 9.2 milliliters of peripheral blood, collected in an EDTA anticoagulant tube. Ficoll Paque Plus density gradient separation was used to isolate PBMCs, and no additional T cell sorting was done. An Agilent 2100 Bioanalyzer and agarose gel were used to check RNA quality, and a NanoDrop 2000 was used to measure RNA concentration. These data are taken from a study of regulatory T cells in long-lasting Graves disease (dated by TCRdb to about 2021). Concerning the study at large: To count as having persistent Graves' disease, a patient had to have received antithyroid drug treatment for over 5 years with TSH receptor autoantibodies remaining persistently positive. In the clinical cohort, patients with persistent Graves' disease had used antithyroid drugs for an average of about 10.3 years. The study was registered as a clinical trial and conducted in China. A total of around 35 samples were covered by TCR sequencing, comprising roughly 13 persistent and roughly 20 newly diagnosed Graves' disease patients. Peripheral blood TCR sequencing and RNA sequencing compared persistent Graves' disease patients with newly diagnosed Graves' disease patients. Paper-wide results and their limitations: More public clonotypes were shared among persistent patients (2,741) than among newly diagnosed patients (under 1,000). The authors noted that the small sample size was a limitation that may lower accuracy. The study examined only peripheral blood because the primary lesion, thyroid tissue, could not be accessed. Sequencing and analysis were restricted to the TCR beta chain. Lower TCR Shannon entropy and fewer highly expanded clones were observed in persistent Graves' disease patients than in newly diagnosed patients, which suggested clonal expansion. Preferential use of TRBV28, TRBJ1-2 and TRBJ2-5 was observed in persistent disease, whereas TRBV20-1 and TRBJ2-1 were favored in newly diagnosed disease.

The CDR3, from cysteine to phenylalanine, totals 17 residues. The sequence is cut down to CDR3 DNA, 51 bases in frame from base 1. Based on the germline V gene, the CDR1 and CDR2 sequences are MNHEY and SVGAGI. In this chain, TRBV6-5 is recombined with TRBJ1-2; TRBD1 is possibly the D segment (5 matching bases). This material consisted of peripheral blood mononuclear cells (PBMCs), taken when the disease was refractory, from a patient treated with antithyroid drugs. This TCR came from a female donor with Graves disease. The DNA sequence is TGTCCCAGCAGTTATTCTCCGGGACCTTCCCGATACTATGGCTACACCTTC. Its amino acids are CPSSYSPGPSRYYGYTF.